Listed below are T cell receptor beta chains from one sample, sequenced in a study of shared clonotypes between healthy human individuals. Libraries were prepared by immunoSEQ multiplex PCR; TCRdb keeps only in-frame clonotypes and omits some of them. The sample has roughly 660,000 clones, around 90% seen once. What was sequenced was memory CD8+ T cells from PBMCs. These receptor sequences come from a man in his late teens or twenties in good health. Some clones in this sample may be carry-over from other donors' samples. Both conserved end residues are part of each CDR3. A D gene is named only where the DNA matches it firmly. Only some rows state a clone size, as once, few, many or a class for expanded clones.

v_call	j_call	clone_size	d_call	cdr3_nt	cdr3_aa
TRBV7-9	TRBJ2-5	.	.	TGTGCCAGCAGCGTTGAAGGCGAAACCCAGTACTTC	CASSVEGETQYF
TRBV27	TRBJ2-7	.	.	TGTGCCAGCAGCGAGACAGGAGCCTCCTACGAGCAGTACTTC	CASSETGASYEQYF
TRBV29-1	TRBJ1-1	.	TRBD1	TGCAGCGCTGAACAGGGGGCGAACACTGAAGCTTTCTTT	CSAEQGANTEAFF
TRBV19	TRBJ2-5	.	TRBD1	TGTGCCAGTAGTATCAGGGGGAAAGAGACCCAGTACTTC	CASSIRGKETQYF
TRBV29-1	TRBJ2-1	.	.	TGCAGCGCCGTCGAGACAGGGGAGGGCAATGAGCAGTTCTTC	CSAVETGEGNEQFF
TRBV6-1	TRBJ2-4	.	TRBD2	TGTGCCAGCAGTGGATCCGGGGGGGTACTATTCCTAGCCAAAAACATTCAGTACTTC	CASSGSGGVLFLAKNIQYF
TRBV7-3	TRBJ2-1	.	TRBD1	TGTGCCAGCAGCTGGGGACAGGGGCGGAACAATGAGCAGTTCTTC	CASSWGQGRNNEQFF
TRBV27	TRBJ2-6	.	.	TGTGCCAGCAGTTTTTATGCCTCTGGGGCCAACGTCCTGACTTTC	CASSFYASGANVLTF
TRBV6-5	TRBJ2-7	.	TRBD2	TGTGCCAGCACCCGAACCCGCGGGAGCTCCTACGAGCAGTACTTC	CASTRTRGSSYEQYF
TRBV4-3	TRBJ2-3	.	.	TGCGCCAGCAGCCCAGGGGTAGTAGGGGCCAGCACAGATACGCAGTATTTT	CASSPGVVGASTDTQYF
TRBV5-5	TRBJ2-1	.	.	TGTGCCAGCAGCCTGACAGATAATGAGCAGTTCTTC	CASSLTDNEQFF
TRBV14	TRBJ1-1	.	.	TGTGCCAGCAGCCCCGGGGGGCCGAGCACTGAAGCTTTCTTT	CASSPGGPSTEAFF
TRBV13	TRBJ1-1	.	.	TGTGCCAGCAGACCCCGACAGGCCCTGAACACTGAAGCTTTCTTT	CASRPRQALNTEAFF
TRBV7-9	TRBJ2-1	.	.	TGTGCCAGCAGCTTTTGGCACAATGAGCAGTTCTTC	CASSFWHNEQFF
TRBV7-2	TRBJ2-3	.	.	TGTGCCAGCAGCAATCAGGGACCAGATACGCAGTATTTT	CASSNQGPDTQYF
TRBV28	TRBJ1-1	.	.	TGTGCCAGCAGTTTTTTAGTGTCCAGGAACACTGAAGCTTTCTTT	CASSFLVSRNTEAFF
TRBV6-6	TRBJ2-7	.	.	TGTGCCACCGGCACAGGCTCGGGTGGCGAGCAGTACTTC	CATGTGSGGEQYF
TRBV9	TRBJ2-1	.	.	TGTGCCAGCAGCGTAGCGTCCCGGAACCCTAGGGATGAGCAGTTCTTC	CASSVASRNPRDEQFF
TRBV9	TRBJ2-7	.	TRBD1	TGTGCCAGCAGCGGAGACAGGGGAAGGTATGTGCAGTACTTC	CASSGDRGRYVQYF
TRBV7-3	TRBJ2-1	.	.	TGTGCCAGCACGGACGGAAACAATGAGCAGTTCTTC	CASTDGNNEQFF
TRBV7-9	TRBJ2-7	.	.	TGTGCCAGCAGCCGAAGAGACCCGTTAGGTACCTACGAGCAGTACTTC	CASSRRDPLGTYEQYF
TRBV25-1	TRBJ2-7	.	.	TGTGCCAGCAGTGAATGGGGGGGGCTGAGCTCCTACGAGCAGTACTTC	CASSEWGGLSSYEQYF
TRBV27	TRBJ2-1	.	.	TGTGCCAGCAGTTTTTGGCAGGCCGACAATGAGCAGTTCTTC	CASSFWQADNEQFF
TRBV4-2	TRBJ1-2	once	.	TGTGCCAGCAGCTTTCGGCCCCACGGACAGAGCTATGGCTACACCTTC	CASSFRPHGQSYGYTF
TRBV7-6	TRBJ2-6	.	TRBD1	TGTGCCAGCAGCCCTACGCAGGGGGCAGCATTTGGGGCCAACGTCCTGACTTTC	CASSPTQGAAFGANVLTF
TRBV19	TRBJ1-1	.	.	TGTGCCGCAGATCCCCCGGATATCACTGAAGCTTTCTTT	CAADPPDITEAFF
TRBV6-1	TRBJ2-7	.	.	TGTGCCAGCAGCCTAGACAGGTTCTCCTCCTACGAGCAGTACTTC	CASSLDRFSSYEQYF
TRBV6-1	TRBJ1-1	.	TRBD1	TGTGCCAGTGGGACAGGGAGGAATGGGTACACTGAAGCTTTCTTT	CASGTGRNGYTEAFF
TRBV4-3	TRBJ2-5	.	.	TGCGCCAGCAGCCAAGAGGTCGACGAGACCCAGTACTTC	CASSQEVDETQYF
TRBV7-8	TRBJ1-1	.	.	TGTGCCAGCAGCTTGACCGGTCTGGCCGGGAACACTGAAGCTTTCTTT	CASSLTGLAGNTEAFF
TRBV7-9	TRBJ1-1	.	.	TGTGCCAGCAGCTTCTTTCAGGGGTACACTGAAGCTTTCTTT	CASSFFQGYTEAFF
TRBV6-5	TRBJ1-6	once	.	TGTGCCAGCAGCATGCCCGGGTTGGGTTCACCCCTCCACTTT	CASSMPGLGSPLHF
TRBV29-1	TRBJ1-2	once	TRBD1	TGCAGCGTTGAAGAAGGACAGGGTCAGGGCTACACCTTC	CSVEEGQGQGYTF
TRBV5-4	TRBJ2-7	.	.	TGTGCCAGCAGAAACCCGGAGGATAACTACGAGCAGTACTTC	CASRNPEDNYEQYF
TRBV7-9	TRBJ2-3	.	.	TGTGCCAGCAGCTTAAAGCTCACAGATACGCAGTATTTT	CASSLKLTDTQYF
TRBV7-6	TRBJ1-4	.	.	TGTGCCAGCAGCGAAACCCTGGGTGTTTCAACTAATGAAAAACTGTTTTTT	CASSETLGVSTNEKLFF
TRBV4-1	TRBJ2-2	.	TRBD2	TGCGCCAGCAGCCAGGTGGGGGGGAGGAGCCTCGCCGGGGAGCTGTTTTTT	CASSQVGGRSLAGELFF